This T cell receptor beta chain stems from a study of shared clonotypes between healthy human individuals. In the authors' methods: For the immunoSEQ data, sequences were junction-only without quality scores, so filtering differed. Here immunoSEQ multiplex PCR was the method, and the copy in TCRdb shows in-frame clones only, minus some. The V and J calls and clone size come from that table; D and trimming were worked out from the DNA. Seen here are hundreds of thousands of clones, about four fifths observed once, and the top ten hold roughly 13%. The sequenced sample consisted of PBMCs. This clonotype originated in a woman in her forties in good health. Some clones in this sample may be carry-over from other donors' samples.

CDR3 in amino acids: CASSSKTGVTDEQYF. The CDR3 DNA reads TGTGCCAGCAGCTCAAAGACAGGGGTGACGGACGAGCAGTACTTC. The chain combines TRBV5-4 with TRBJ2-7, with 8 bases aligning to TRBD1. V shed 3 bases, J shed 5 bases, and the junction held 10 bases outside the gene matches. Per the germline V gene, CDR1 is SGHNT and CDR2 is YYREEE (reference sequence). This CDR3 spans 15 amino acids.